These T cell receptor beta chains were read from a single sample in a study of cytomegalovirus exposure and HLA in healthy donors. Method: immunoSEQ multiplex PCR; TCRdb's copy keeps in-frame clones and lacks some. The sample holds over 90,000 clones, about four fifths seen once. The sequenced sample was PBMCs. Receptors were obtained from a man between 35 and 55 years old in good health and CMV-seropositive. CDR3s include the opening cysteine and the closing phenylalanine or tryptophan. Fields, in order: clone size, D gene, V gene, J gene, CDR3 DNA, CDR3 protein. The D gene is left open where the match is weak. Expanded clones are given a class, and other clones once, few, many or no size at all.

size: few
D: .
V: TRBV9
J: TRBJ1-3
DNA: TGTGCCAGCAGCGTTGACTGGAGAAACACCATATATTTT
CDR3: CASSVDWRNTIYF

size: .
D: .
V: TRBV19
J: TRBJ2-7
DNA: TGTGCCAGTAGTATAACGGAGGATGCCTACGAGCAGTACTTC
CDR3: CASSITEDAYEQYF

size: .
D: TRBD1
V: TRBV28
J: TRBJ2-7
DNA: TGTGCCAGCAGTCCGGGACAGGGGACCGAGCAGTACTTC
CDR3: CASSPGQGTEQYF

size: .
D: .
V: TRBV2
J: TRBJ1-1
DNA: TGTGCCTCCCGAGGGCCCAATGAAGCTTTCTTT
CDR3: CASRGPNEAFF

size: .
D: .
V: TRBV28
J: TRBJ2-5
DNA: TGTGCCAGCAGTTTAGAGGAGACCCAGTACTTC
CDR3: CASSLEETQYF

size: .
D: .
V: TRBV7-2
J: TRBJ1-4
DNA: TGTGCCAGCAGCTCCGGACAGCCCAGTGAAAAACTGTTTTTT
CDR3: CASSSGQPSEKLFF

size: .
D: TRBD1
V: TRBV6-5
J: TRBJ1-3
DNA: TGTGCCAGCAGTTTACAGGGGGCGAAAGGAAACACCATATATTTT
CDR3: CASSLQGAKGNTIYF

size: .
D: TRBD2
V: TRBV4-2
J: TRBJ2-1
DNA: TGTGCCAGCAGCCAAGATCCCTGGACTAGCGGGGGGGCGGGGGAGCAGTTCTTC
CDR3: CASSQDPWTSGGAGEQFF

size: once
D: TRBD1
V: TRBV11-2
J: TRBJ1-1
DNA: TGTGCCAGCAGCTCGGGACAGAGGAACACTGAAGCTTTCTTT
CDR3: CASSSGQRNTEAFF

size: .
D: .
V: TRBV2
J: TRBJ1-2
DNA: TGTGCCAGCAACCGGGACTACTATGGCTACACCTTC
CDR3: CASNRDYYGYTF

size: .
D: .
V: TRBV27
J: TRBJ1-6
DNA: TGTGCCAGCAGTTTCAGGGGTAGTTCACCCCTCCACTTT
CDR3: CASSFRGSSPLHF

size: few
D: .
V: TRBV27
J: TRBJ2-7
DNA: TGTGCCAGCAGTTTACATAATCAGTGGGAGCAGTACTTC
CDR3: CASSLHNQWEQYF

size: .
D: TRBD1
V: TRBV29-1
J: TRBJ2-7
DNA: TGCAGCGTTGTTGAGTCAGGGGGCTATTGGGACGAGCAGTACTTC
CDR3: CSVVESGGYWDEQYF

size: .
D: TRBD1
V: TRBV30
J: TRBJ1-4
DNA: TGTGCCTGGAGTGTTAGAGGACAGGGTTCAACTAATGAAAAACTGTTTTTT
CDR3: CAWSVRGQGSTNEKLFF

size: .
D: .
V: TRBV7-9
J: TRBJ1-3
DNA: TGTGCCAGCAGCTTGGAGACGCACACCATATATTTT
CDR3: CASSLETHTIYF

size: few
D: .
V: TRBV29-1
J: TRBJ1-1
DNA: TGCAGCGTTGGCCCAGGGGCCACTGAAGCTTTCTTT
CDR3: CSVGPGATEAFF

size: .
D: TRBD1
V: TRBV7-7
J: TRBJ1-5
DNA: TGTGCTAGCAGCTCGGGGACAGGGAAACTTCAGCCCCAGCATTTT
CDR3: CASSSGTGKLQPQHF

size: .
D: .
V: TRBV6-1
J: TRBJ2-7
DNA: TGTGCCAGCAGGTCGGAGGGTTCCCACGAGCAGTACTTC
CDR3: CASRSEGSHEQYF

size: .
D: TRBD1
V: TRBV28
J: TRBJ1-5
DNA: TGTGCCAGTCGAGGGGGCAGCAATCAGCCCCAGCATTTT
CDR3: CASRGGSNQPQHF

size: .
D: TRBD2
V: TRBV6-1
J: TRBJ2-3
DNA: TGTGCCAGCAGTGAAACCGGACTAGCGGGAGTAGCAGATACGCAGTATTTT
CDR3: CASSETGLAGVADTQYF

size: .
D: .
V: TRBV4-1
J: TRBJ1-1
DNA: TGCGCCAGCAGCCAGGGGACTGTCGCTGAAGCTTTCTTT
CDR3: CASSQGTVAEAFF

size: .
D: .
V: TRBV2
J: TRBJ1-6
DNA: TGTGCCAGCAACCGGGATTCCATAAATTCACCCCTCCACTTT
CDR3: CASNRDSINSPLHF

size: .
D: TRBD1
V: TRBV18
J: TRBJ1-3
DNA: TGTGCCAGCTCACCACAGGGGGCACAGGGAAACACCATATATTTT
CDR3: CASSPQGAQGNTIYF

size: .
D: TRBD2
V: TRBV6-5
J: TRBJ2-7
DNA: TGTGCCAGCAGTTACGGGACTAGCGGGAAAGGCGAGCAGTACTTC
CDR3: CASSYGTSGKGEQYF

size: once
D: TRBD2
V: TRBV5-1
J: TRBJ2-2
DNA: TGCGCCAGCAGCTTGGATGGCGGGAGTACCGGGGAGCTGTTTTTT
CDR3: CASSLDGGSTGELFF

size: .
D: TRBD1
V: TRBV7-9
J: TRBJ1-5
DNA: TGTGCCAGCAGCCCAGGACAGGGGAGTCAGCCCCAGCATTTT
CDR3: CASSPGQGSQPQHF

size: .
D: TRBD2
V: TRBV6-1
J: TRBJ2-1
DNA: TGTGCCAGCAGCCCGGGACTAGCGGGAACCAATGAGCAGTTCTTC
CDR3: CASSPGLAGTNEQFF

size: .
D: .
V: TRBV19
J: TRBJ2-2
DNA: TGTGCCAGTAGGAAGAGGGCATCCACCGGGGAGCTGTTTTTT
CDR3: CASRKRASTGELFF

size: .
D: .
V: TRBV6-6
J: TRBJ1-1
DNA: TGTGCCAGCAGTTACCAGATAGGGGGTCGGGGCACTGAAGCTTTCTTT
CDR3: CASSYQIGGRGTEAFF

size: .
D: TRBD1
V: TRBV2
J: TRBJ2-5
DNA: TGTGCCAGCTCCGGGACAGGGGGCCCCCAGGGGGAGACCCAGTACTTC
CDR3: CASSGTGGPQGETQYF

size: .
D: .
V: TRBV9
J: TRBJ2-1
DNA: TGTGCCAGCAGCGCGTCCGGACAGTACAATGAGCAGTTCTTC
CDR3: CASSASGQYNEQFF

size: .
D: TRBD2
V: TRBV7-9
J: TRBJ2-5
DNA: TGTGCCAGCAGCCCTCTAGCGGGGCTCCATGAGACCCAGTACTTC
CDR3: CASSPLAGLHETQYF

size: .
D: .
V: TRBV9
J: TRBJ1-1
DNA: TGTGCCAGCAGCGTAGTTCCATCGAACACTGAAGCTTTCTTT
CDR3: CASSVVPSNTEAFF

size: .
D: TRBD1
V: TRBV18
J: TRBJ2-1
DNA: TGTGCCAGCTCACAACAGACAGGGGCCAACAATGAGCAGTTCTTC
CDR3: CASSQQTGANNEQFF

size: .
D: TRBD1
V: TRBV5-4
J: TRBJ1-5
DNA: TGTGCCAGCAGCTCCGATGGACAGGATGGTCAGCCCCAGCATTTT
CDR3: CASSSDGQDGQPQHF

size: .
D: .
V: TRBV7-2
J: TRBJ2-2
DNA: TGTGCCAGCAGCTTTGGGGGGACCTGGTCCGGGGAGCTGTTTTTT
CDR3: CASSFGGTWSGELFF

size: .
D: TRBD1
V: TRBV30
J: TRBJ2-1
DNA: TGTGCCTGGAGGGCATTCCGGGACAGGGTAACCAATGAGCAGTTCTTC
CDR3: CAWRAFRDRVTNEQFF

size: .
D: TRBD1
V: TRBV7-6
J: TRBJ2-7
DNA: TGTGCCAGCAGCCGCACCGGGACAGGGACCTACGAGCAGTACTTC
CDR3: CASSRTGTGTYEQYF

size: .
D: TRBD1
V: TRBV7-9
J: TRBJ2-5
DNA: TGTGCCAGCAGCCCTAGACAGGGTCAAGAGACCCAGTACTTC
CDR3: CASSPRQGQETQYF

size: .
D: .
V: TRBV18
J: TRBJ2-7
DNA: TGTGCCAGCTCACCACCGCGGGACCCGTCCTACGAGCAGTACTTC
CDR3: CASSPPRDPSYEQYF

size: .
D: TRBD2
V: TRBV27
J: TRBJ2-3
DNA: TGTGCCAGCAGTCCCATCTTAGCGGGGGGCACAGATACGCAGTATTTT
CDR3: CASSPILAGGTDTQYF

size: .
D: TRBD1
V: TRBV7-9
J: TRBJ1-1
DNA: TGTGCCAGCAGCTGGCAGGGGGACACTGAAGCTTTCTTT
CDR3: CASSWQGDTEAFF

size: .
D: .
V: TRBV28
J: TRBJ2-7
DNA: TGTGCCAGCAGTTTATCAAGAGGGGCCGGGGGAACCTACGAGCAGTACTTC
CDR3: CASSLSRGAGGTYEQYF

size: few
D: .
V: TRBV11-1
J: TRBJ2-3
DNA: TGTGCCAGCAGCCCCTTGAGCACAGATACGCAGTATTTT
CDR3: CASSPLSTDTQYF

size: .
D: .
V: TRBV5-5
J: TRBJ1-4
DNA: TGTGCCAGCAGCAACCCCAGGGGTACTAATGAAAAACTGTTTTTT
CDR3: CASSNPRGTNEKLFF

size: .
D: .
V: TRBV6-1
J: TRBJ1-3
DNA: TGTGCCAGCACTTCTGGAAACACCATATATTTT
CDR3: CASTSGNTIYF

size: .
D: .
V: TRBV6-5
J: TRBJ2-3
DNA: TGTGCCAGCAGCCACCTAGGAGGAGGAGATACGCAGTATTTT
CDR3: CASSHLGGGDTQYF

size: .
D: .
V: TRBV5-5
J: TRBJ2-2
DNA: TGTGCCAGCAGCTGGGGCAGGGTGAACGGGGAGCTGTTTTTT
CDR3: CASSWGRVNGELFF

size: .
D: TRBD1
V: TRBV5-1
J: TRBJ2-7
DNA: TGCGCCAGCAGCTTGGCCTCTATTCGAGGACAGGGGCAGATCAGGAGATATTACGAGCAGTACTTC
CDR3: CASSLASIRGQGQIRRYYEQYF

size: .
D: TRBD1
V: TRBV7-9
J: TRBJ1-1
DNA: TGTGCCAGCAGCTCATCCGGGACAGGGGGCTTCTTCGCTGAAGCTTTCTTT
CDR3: CASSSSGTGGFFAEAFF

size: .
D: .
V: TRBV5-1
J: TRBJ2-5
DNA: TGCGCCAGCAGCACCGGACAGCAGCAAGAGACCCAGTACTTC
CDR3: CASSTGQQQETQYF

size: .
D: TRBD1
V: TRBV18
J: TRBJ2-1
DNA: TGTGCCAGCTCAGTCCACAGAAGGACAGGCTACAATGAGCAGTTCTTC
CDR3: CASSVHRRTGYNEQFF

size: .
D: .
V: TRBV7-5
J: TRBJ1-2
DNA: TGTGCCAGAAGCTGCAGGGGAGGGGATGGCTACACCTTC
CDR3: CARSCRGGDGYTF

size: .
D: TRBD1
V: TRBV6-6
J: TRBJ1-1
DNA: TGTGCCAGCAGTTCCGACAGGGGGAACACTGAAGCTTTCTTT
CDR3: CASSSDRGNTEAFF

size: .
D: .
V: TRBV6-5
J: TRBJ2-5
DNA: TGTGCCAGCAGGTCAACTAGGTCTCTGGAGACCCAGTACTTC
CDR3: CASRSTRSLETQYF

size: .
D: .
V: TRBV10-2
J: TRBJ2-4
DNA: TGCGCCAGCAGTGAGTATGAGCTAGCCAAAAACAGTCAGTACTTC
CDR3: CASSEYELAKNSQYF

size: .
D: TRBD1
V: TRBV7-9
J: TRBJ1-2
DNA: TGTTCCAGCAGACAGGGGGCCGGCGATGGCTACACCTTC
CDR3: CSSRQGAGDGYTF

size: .
D: TRBD1
V: TRBV18
J: TRBJ1-2
DNA: TGTGCCAGCTCTGGCGGACAGGAAGGCAACTATGGCTACACCTTC
CDR3: CASSGGQEGNYGYTF

size: .
D: .
V: TRBV19
J: TRBJ1-1
DNA: TGTGCCAGTAGGGTAGGGGTATCGAACACTGAAGCTTTCTTT
CDR3: CASRVGVSNTEAFF

size: .
D: TRBD1
V: TRBV7-9
J: TRBJ1-1
DNA: TGTGCCAGCAGCCCAGCGTGGGGCAGGGGGTCCCCTGAAGCTTTCTTT
CDR3: CASSPAWGRGSPEAFF